A single sample is the source of the 17 T cell receptor beta chains below, sequenced in a study of CD8 T cells in ankylosing spondylitis. TCRdb called the 5' RACE reads again in MiXCR, with one record for every CDR3 protein. The sample records roughly 40,000 distinct CDR3 sequences, about 4% being singletons. The sample taken for sequencing was blood, either unsorted or a sorted T cell fraction (not recorded which). The receptors were gathered from a female donor with ankylosing spondylitis or in good health (not recorded which).

This clonotype appeared many times. For the CDR3, the DNA is TGTGCCAGCAGCCCCGATGTGACTAGCGTCTTCGGGCAGTATTTT. As protein: CASSPDVTSVFGQYF. The V gene is TRBV9, the J gene TRBJ2-3; 8 bases line up with TRBD2. V lost 4 bases, J lost 11 bases, and 15 bases stayed unmatched. CDR3 size: 15 residues. CDR1 and CDR2 from the germline V gene are SGDLS and YYNGEE. The variable domain in full, with the rest retrieved from reference TRBV9 and TRBJ2-3, is DSGVTQTPKHLITATGQRVTLRCSPRSGDLSVYWYQQSLDQGLQFLIQYYNGEERAKGNILERFSAQQFPDLHSELNLSSLELGDSALYFCASSPDVTSVFGQYFGPGTRLTVL.

This clonotype was detected ten times or more. The J gene is TRBJ2-1, the V gene TRBV9; 12 bases fit TRBD2. The junction had 4 bases not matched to a gene; V was cut back by 4 bases and J by 5 bases. Germline V gene lookup returns CDR1 SGDLS and CDR2 YYNGEE. CDR3 length: 15 residues. In DNA, the CDR3 is TGTGCCAGCAGCCCCCGACTAGCGGGGGACAATGAGCAGTTCTTC. It is translated as CASSPRLAGDNEQFF.

The sample holds many counts of this clonotype. As DNA, the CDR3 is TGTGCCAGCACTAGCGGGGCCAGCTCCTACAATGAGCAGTTCTTC. Protein product: CASTSGASSYNEQFF. V gene TRBV9 combines with J gene TRBJ2-1, with TRBD2 matching over 9 bases. V dropped 6 bases and J dropped 0; count of bases not matched to a gene: 4. The CDR3 has 15 residues. Germline CDR1 and CDR2: SGDLS and YYNGEE.

This clonotype was recorded at least ten times. The genes are TRBV9 and TRBJ2-3, with TRBD2 as a possible D gene (6 bases). The germline gives CDR1 SGDLS, CDR2 YYNGEE. The V end lost 0 bases, the J end lost 2 bases, and 7 bases lay between the germline ends. The CDR3 has 14 residues. In DNA, the CDR3 is TGTGCCAGCAGCGTAGCGGGGGACACAGATACGCAGTATTTT. This gives the protein CASSVAGDTDTQYF. Complete variable domain (other parts from reference TRBV9 and TRBJ2-3): DSGVTQTPKHLITATGQRVTLRCSPRSGDLSVYWYQQSLDQGLQFLIQYYNGEERAKGNILERFSAQQFPDLHSELNLSSLELGDSALYFCASSVAGDTDTQYFGPGTRLTVL.

The chain carries TRBV9 and TRBJ2-3; 12 nucleotides line up with TRBD2. The CDR3 is made up of 15 amino acids. V trimming: 0 bases; J trimming: 10 bases; junction bases outside the gene matches: 6. Germline V CDR1 and CDR2: SGDLS, YYNGEE. CDR3 nucleotide sequence: TGTGCCAGCAGCGTAGAAGGGCTAGCGGGGGGGGCGCAGTATTTT. Translating it yields CASSVEGLAGGAQYF.

As to this clonotype: A much larger clone lies one base from this, so it may be a read error. This rearrangement joins TRBV9 to TRBJ2-7; D is perhaps TRBD2 (6 bases). Germline lookup yields CDR1 SGDLS and CDR2 YYNGEE. The V end lost 3 bases, the J end lost 5 bases, and 18 bases lay between the germline ends. This CDR3 spans 15 amino acids. CDR3 region: CASSGRPGVADEQYF. The CDR3 DNA is TGTGCCAGCAGCGGCAGACCGGGAGTAGCAGACGAGCAGTACTTC.

This clonotype was counted ten times or more. The chain has TRBV9 and TRBJ2-1; D is unresolved. Germline V gene sequence: CDR1 SGDLS, CDR2 YYNGEE. CDR3 size: 19 residues. The ends were cut back, 4 bases at V and 0 bases at J, with 23 bases in the middle. CDR3 sequence: CASSSRSGDRQSSYNEQFF. The CDR3 DNA follows: TGTGCCAGCAGCTCACGTAGTGGAGACCGGCAGAGCTCCTACAATGAGCAGTTCTTC.

The chain combines TRBV9 with TRBJ2-7; 8 positions agree with TRBD1. Germline V gene lookup returns CDR1 SGDLS and CDR2 YYNGEE. V lost 4 bases and J lost 5; bases outside the gene matches: 11. The CDR3 is 15 amino acids. CDR3 in DNA: TGTGCCAGCAGCCCATCTCGACAGGGGAGGCACGAGCAGTACTTC. This sequence encodes CASSPSRQGRHEQYF. The variable domain in full, with the rest retrieved from reference TRBV9 and TRBJ2-7, is DSGVTQTPKHLITATGQRVTLRCSPRSGDLSVYWYQQSLDQGLQFLIQYYNGEERAKGNILERFSAQQFPDLHSELNLSSLELGDSALYFCASSPSRQGRHEQYFGPGTRLTVT.

V gene TRBV9 combines with J gene TRBJ2-1, with D uncertain. Looked up from germline, CDR1 is SGDLS and CDR2 is YYNGEE. V was cut by 1 base and J by 3 bases, with 14 bases left in between. The CDR3 contains 16 residues. For the CDR3, the DNA is TGTGCCAGCAGCGTAATCCTGTCTTCGGGCTACAATGAGCAGTTCTTC. Amino acids: CASSVILSSGYNEQFF.

This clonotype was counted ten times or more. The rearrangement links TRBV9 to TRBJ2-5, with TRBD2 identical over 7 bases. The CDR3 spans 14 residues. CDR1 and CDR2 from the germline V gene are SGDLS and YYNGEE. V gave up 3 bases and J gave up 5 bases; unmatched junction bases: 7. CDR3: CASSASQGGETQYF. CDR3 DNA: TGTGCCAGCAGCGCGTCTCAGGGAGGGGAGACCCAGTACTTC.

This clonotype was found many times. The rearrangement uses TRBV9 and TRBJ1-5; 9 positions match TRBD1. Germline values: CDR1 SGDLS, CDR2 YYNGEE. CDR3 length equals 14 residues. V lost 2 bases and J lost 8; bases outside the gene matches: 5. The CDR3 spells CASSVDRGPEPQHF. CDR3 nucleotides: TGTGCCAGCAGCGTGGACAGGGGCCCAGAGCCCCAGCATTTT.

The sample holds many counts of this clonotype. The genes are TRBV9 and TRBJ2-3, with a tentative D call TRBD2 (7 bases). The CDR3 has 18 residues. Trimming cost V 2 bases and J 0 bases, with 19 bases left between them. Germline CDR1 reads SGDLS; CDR2 reads YYNGEE. The CDR3 region is CASSVSISGGLSTDTQYF. Written as DNA, the CDR3 is TGTGCCAGCAGCGTCTCCATCTCGGGGGGCCTTAGCACAGATACGCAGTATTTT.

This clonotype was observed many times. The chain links TRBV9 to TRBJ2-1, with D perhaps being TRBD1 or TRBD2 (5 bases each). The germline V gene has CDR1 SGDLS and CDR2 YYNGEE. The CDR3 extends over 13 amino acids. The V end was cut by 3 bases, the J end by 9 bases, with 13 bases between. CDR3: CASSAGAVGEQFF. The CDR3 DNA reads as TGTGCCAGCAGCGCCGGGGCCGTGGGTGAGCAGTTCTTC.

There are many counts of this clonotype. The CDR3: CASSTGGVNEQFF. The CDR3 DNA reads as TGTGCCAGCAGCACCGGGGGGGTCAATGAGCAGTTCTTC. The V gene is TRBV9, the J gene TRBJ2-1; 8 bases are shared with TRBD2. Trimming took 4 bases from V and 6 from J; bases not matched to a gene: 3. CDR3 length: 13 residues. Germline assignment: CDR1 SGDLS and CDR2 YYNGEE.

This clonotype was detected ten times or more. V usage is TRBV9 and J usage is TRBJ1-6, with 10 bases identical to TRBD1. Germline V gives CDR1 SGDLS, CDR2 YYNGEE. V lost 0 bases to trimming and J lost 7 bases; unmatched junction nucleotides: 1. The CDR3 is made up of 15 amino acids. The CDR3 sequence: CASSVGTGGNSPLHF. In nucleotides, the CDR3 is TGTGCCAGCAGCGTAGGGACAGGGGGAAATTCACCCCTCCACTTT.

This clonotype has a count of ten or more. The J gene is TRBJ1-2, the V gene TRBV9; D not resolved. CDR1 and CDR2 from the germline V gene are SGDLS and YYNGEE. This CDR3 contains 12 residues. The V end lost 3 bases, the J end lost 8 bases, and 11 bases lay between the germline ends. The CDR3 loop is CASSAGSLGYTF. The CDR3 bases are TGTGCCAGCAGCGCCGGCTCCCTGGGCTACACCTTC.

This clonotype was recorded a few times. J is TRBJ1-1 and V is TRBV9; possibly TRBD1 for D (6 bases). Trimming cost V 4 bases and J 3 bases, with 13 bases left between them. Germline-derived CDR1 and CDR2 are SGDLS and YYNGEE. This CDR3 has 14 amino acids. CDR3 bases: TGTGCCAGCAGCCCCCAAGGACAGTACACTGAAGCTTTCTTT. Translating gives CASSPQGQYTEAFF.